A single T cell receptor (beta chain) is shown here with its context. It lacks a known antigen. Base qualities are not recorded, but no much larger clone differs from it by a single base. The data are from a study of T cell responses to AZD1222 COVID-19 vaccine (dated by TCRdb to 2020 to 2022). A note on the overall study: TCR sequencing was performed for roughly 240 trial participants, of whom about 200 were given two doses of AZD1222 and some 25 were given two doses of MenACWY control vaccine. Enrollment into the trials was organized by age into subgroups of 18-55, 56-69 and 70-plus years, and those subgroups contained approximately 150, 30 and 60 TCR-sequenced participants, respectively.

The CDR3 regions of human TCRbeta chains were subjected to immunosequencing. The original pipeline was this. TCRs in the repertoires were compared against a reference library of SARS-CoV-2-specific TCRs that had been generated with the MIRA antigen-specificity platform. Breadth was defined as the fraction of unique TCRs that were SARS-CoV-2-associated, and depth was defined as the fraction of total T cells that were SARS-CoV-2-associated. Using the MIRA data, every spike-specific TCR was mapped to the spike region that the TCR reacted to and assigned to either a CD4 or a CD8 class. Log10-transformed breadth and depth values were compared by one-way ANOVA with Sidak's multiple comparisons tests. TCRdb mirrors the immuneACCESS table, restricted to in-frame sequences. Some clones are absent from its copies; in checked studies, under half trace to an unresolved V gene, and the reason for the others is unknown. The V and J calls and clone size are taken from that table; D and trimming were inferred from the DNA. For this sample the table gives under 150,000 clones, of which 85% to 90% were detected only once. The ten largest clones add up to roughly 11% of the sample.

According to the study, the label for this sample's time point signals: baseline before first vaccination. The treatment or condition tag for this specimen amounts to: meningococcal conjugate vaccine given as trial control. Samples from vaccinated people were obtained from the UK trials COV001 and COV002, which included a single-blind randomized controlled phase 2/3 trial of AZD1222 (ChAdOx1 nCoV-19) in healthy adults. For TCRbeta chain sequencing, PBMC samples from trial participants were taken at day 0 and at day 28 after the second dose. At the junction V is shortened by 4 bases and J by 3 bases, with 18 bases in between. The CDR3 runs 17 amino acids, cysteine and phenylalanine included. Only CDR3 DNA is held: 51 bases, read in frame from base 1. The germline V gene (reference sequence) provides CDR1 LNHDA and CDR2 SQIVND. Beyond this particular receptor, the publication reports: Conclusions about previously exposed vaccinees are limited, since just five to seven AZD1222 recipients were seropositive for SARS-CoV-2 at baseline. No day 14 peak-response samples were available, so repertoires were characterized only after the peak T cell response. In the small 56-69-year group, the increase in depth fell short of significance, most likely because of low power. After two AZD1222 doses, both the breadth and the depth of spike-specific TCRs were significantly higher than at day 0 and than in MenACWY recipients. Reportedly, close to half of the unique spike-specific TCRs recognized epitopes lying outside the regions that are mutated in the B.1.351 and B.1.1.7 variants. The whole spike protein was spanned by vaccine-associated CD4 TCRs, and dominant responses were seen in regions 160-218 and 743-854. Participants were mostly white British and included more females than males, and it was suggested by the authors that clonal diversity may have been underestimated.

This clonotype was obtained from an adult in good health. The sample here was peripheral blood, taken on day 0 of MenACWY control vaccination. The chain is made from TRBV19 and TRBJ2-2, with the D assignment possibly TRBD1 or TRBD2, given 5 matching bases for each. Here is the DNA: TGTGCCAGTAGTAAGGGTAGAGCAGGGAGCTACACCGGGGAGCTGTTTTTT. Its coded protein is CASSKGRAGSYTGELFF.